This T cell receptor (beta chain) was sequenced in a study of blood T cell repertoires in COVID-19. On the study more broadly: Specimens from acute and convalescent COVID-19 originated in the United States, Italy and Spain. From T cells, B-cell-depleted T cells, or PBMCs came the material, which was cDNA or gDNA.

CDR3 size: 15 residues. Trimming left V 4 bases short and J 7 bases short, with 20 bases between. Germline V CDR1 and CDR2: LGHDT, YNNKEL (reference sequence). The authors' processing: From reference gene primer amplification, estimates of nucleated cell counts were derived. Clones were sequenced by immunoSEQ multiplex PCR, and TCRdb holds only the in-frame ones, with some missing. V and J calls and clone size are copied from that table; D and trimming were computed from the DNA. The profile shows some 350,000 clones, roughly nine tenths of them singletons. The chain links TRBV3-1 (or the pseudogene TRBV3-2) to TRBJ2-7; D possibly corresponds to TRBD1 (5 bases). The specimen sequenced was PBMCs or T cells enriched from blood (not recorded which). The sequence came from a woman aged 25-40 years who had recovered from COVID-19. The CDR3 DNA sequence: TGTGCCAGCAGCCCTCTCAGGGCAGGGTATAGTGAGCAGTACTTC. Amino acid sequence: CASSPLRAGYSEQYF.